This entry features one T cell receptor (beta chain) sequence. Antigen: not known. The sample originates from a study of memory CD4+ T cells and cytomegalovirus serostatus. The wider study: Healthy Belgian adult donors included 9 or 10 CMV-positive and 24 CMV-negative people. Study results and caveats: Each of roughly 65 CMV-associated TCRbeta sequences occurred in one to five individuals. Suggested: most of the CMV-linked TCR signature lies in CD4+ memory cells.

There are 15 residues in the CDR3. Trimming took off 4 bases at V and 3 bases at J, with 16 bases between the two ends. Germline V gene lookup returns CDR1 SGHNT and CDR2 YYREEE (reference sequence). Single viable CD3+CD4+CD8-CD45RO+ cells were sorted as the memory CD4+ T cells. After thawing, CD4+ T cells were positively selected. Clones were sequenced by immunoSEQ multiplex PCR, and TCRdb holds only the in-frame ones, with some missing. This sample has over 50,000 clones; 82% occur once, and the top ten carry roughly 0.9%. The sequence came from an adult in good health and CMV-seronegative. V is TRBV5-4 and J is TRBJ1-1, with D perhaps TRBD1 (6 bases). The specimen sequenced was memory CD4+ T cells from blood. The CDR3 is CASSEPQGRDTEAFF. The CDR3 DNA reads TGTGCCAGCAGCGAACCACAGGGAAGGGACACTGAAGCTTTCTTT.